Listed below are T cell receptor beta chains from one sample, sequenced in a study of shared clonotypes between healthy human individuals. Sequenced by immunoSEQ multiplex PCR; TCRdb stores in-frame clones only, minus some. The data hold 760,000 or so clones, with approximately 96% observed a single time. The sample consisted of naive CD8+ T cells sorted from blood. These receptor sequences come from a man aged 25-45 years in good health. Both conserved end residues are part of each CDR3. A D gene is named only where the DNA matches it firmly. A clone size is listed for some rows: how often the clone was seen (once, few, many), or a class if it is expanded.

CDR3 protein: CASSDLGEETQYF
CDR3 DNA: TGTGCCAGCAGTGATCTGGGCGAAGAGACCCAGTACTTC
V gene: TRBV25-1
J gene: TRBJ2-5
clone size: -
D gene: -

CDR3 protein: CASTWGLNYGYTF
CDR3 DNA: TGTGCCAGCACCTGGGGACTGAACTATGGCTACACCTTC
V gene: TRBV6-5
J gene: TRBJ1-2
clone size: once
D gene: -

CDR3 protein: CASSLRRDRGLLNEKLFF
CDR3 DNA: TGTGCCAGCAGCTTACGCCGGGACAGGGGGCTTCTTAATGAAAAACTGTTTTTT
V gene: TRBV5-5
J gene: TRBJ1-4
clone size: -
D gene: TRBD1

CDR3 protein: CASSPGTSGSYNEQFF
CDR3 DNA: TGTGCCAGCAGCCCCGGGACTAGCGGCTCCTACAATGAGCAGTTCTTC
V gene: TRBV4-2
J gene: TRBJ2-1
clone size: -
D gene: TRBD2

CDR3 protein: CASSITLVLAGASDTQYF
CDR3 DNA: TGTGCCAGTAGTATTACCCTAGTACTAGCGGGAGCGTCAGATACGCAGTATTTT
V gene: TRBV19
J gene: TRBJ2-3
clone size: -
D gene: TRBD2

CDR3 protein: CASSLWTGRTDTQYF
CDR3 DNA: TGTGCCAGCAGCTTGTGGACAGGCCGCACAGATACGCAGTATTTT
V gene: TRBV11-2
J gene: TRBJ2-3
clone size: -
D gene: TRBD1

CDR3 protein: CASSWNLIDEQFF
CDR3 DNA: TGTGCCAGCAGCTGGAATCTGATAGATGAGCAGTTCTTC
V gene: TRBV21-1
J gene: TRBJ2-1
clone size: -
D gene: -

CDR3 protein: CASRPGPNTGELFF
CDR3 DNA: TGCGCCAGCAGGCCCGGGCCAAACACCGGGGAGCTGTTTTTT
V gene: TRBV10-1
J gene: TRBJ2-2
clone size: -
D gene: -

CDR3 protein: CASSVEAESGEGGYTF
CDR3 DNA: TGTGCCAGCAGCGTAGAAGCGGAATCGGGGGAGGGCGGCTACACCTTC
V gene: TRBV9
J gene: TRBJ1-2
clone size: -
D gene: -

CDR3 protein: CASSLGADTDTQYF
CDR3 DNA: TGTGCCAGCAGTTTGGGGGCCGACACAGATACGCAGTATTTT
V gene: TRBV27
J gene: TRBJ2-3
clone size: -
D gene: -

CDR3 protein: CASSAWGLVDEQYF
CDR3 DNA: TGTGCCAGCAGCGCCTGGGGACTCGTCGACGAGCAGTACTTC
V gene: TRBV7-2
J gene: TRBJ2-7
clone size: -
D gene: -

CDR3 protein: CASSEYRGTSGMTDTQYF
CDR3 DNA: TGTGCCAGCAGTGAATATCGGGGGACTAGCGGGATGACAGATACGCAGTATTTT
V gene: TRBV25-1
J gene: TRBJ2-3
clone size: -
D gene: TRBD2

CDR3 protein: CASSPRRGFEQFF
CDR3 DNA: TGCGCCAGCAGCCCTCGTCGAGGGTTTGAGCAGTTCTTC
V gene: TRBV10-2
J gene: TRBJ2-1
clone size: -
D gene: -

CDR3 protein: CASSPTGGRHEKLFF
CDR3 DNA: TGTGCCAGCAGCCCCACAGGAGGCAGACATGAAAAACTGTTTTTT
V gene: TRBV7-9
J gene: TRBJ1-4
clone size: -
D gene: -

CDR3 protein: CSVAKNNEQFF
CDR3 DNA: TGCAGCGTTGCGAAAAACAATGAGCAGTTCTTC
V gene: TRBV29-1
J gene: TRBJ2-1
clone size: -
D gene: -

CDR3 protein: CASSPSGQETQYF
CDR3 DNA: TGTGCCAGCAGCCCCTCCGGGCAAGAGACCCAGTACTTC
V gene: TRBV11-3
J gene: TRBJ2-5
clone size: -
D gene: -